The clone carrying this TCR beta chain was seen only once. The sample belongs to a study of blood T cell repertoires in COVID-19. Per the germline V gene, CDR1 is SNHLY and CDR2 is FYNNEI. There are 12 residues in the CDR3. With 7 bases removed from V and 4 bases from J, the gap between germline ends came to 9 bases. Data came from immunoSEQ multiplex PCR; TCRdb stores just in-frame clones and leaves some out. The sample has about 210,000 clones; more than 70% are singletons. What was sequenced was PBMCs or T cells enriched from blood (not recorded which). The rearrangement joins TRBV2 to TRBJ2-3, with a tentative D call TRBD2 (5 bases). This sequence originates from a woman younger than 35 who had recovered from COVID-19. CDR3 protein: CASIRGADTQYF. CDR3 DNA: TGTGCCAGCATCCGGGGAGCAGATACGCAGTATTTT. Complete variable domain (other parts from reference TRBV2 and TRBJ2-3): EPEVTQTPSHQVTQMGQEVILRCVPISNHLYFYWYRQILGQKVEFLVSFYNNEISEKSEIFDDQFSVERPDGSNFTLKIRSTKLEDSAMYFCASIRGADTQYFGPGTRLTVL.